These 32 T cell receptor beta chains were sequenced from one sample in a study of CD8+ T cells in alopecia areata. Sequencing templates came from extracted RNA that was reverse transcribed into cDNA. Some clones are missing from TCRdb's copy, which holds only in-frame ones; the method was immunoSEQ multiplex PCR. Among roughly 150,000 clones listed, under 60% were seen once. The sequences come from CD8+ T cells sorted from blood, collected at week 0. Source of these receptors: a human donor with alopecia areata.

This clone has more than one count but fewer than ten. The chain employs TRBV30 and TRBJ1-1; D gene uncertain. Germline loops: CDR1 GTSNPN, CDR2 SVGIG (reference sequence). The CDR3 has 13 amino acids. Trimming stripped 5 bases from V and 5 bases from J, with 15 bases between. CDR3 in DNA: TGTGCCTGGGAGCTAAGACGCGGGACTGAAGCTTTCTTT. As protein: CAWELRRGTEAFF.

The rearrangement uses TRBV7-9 and TRBJ2-4; D perhaps matches TRBD2 (6 bases). V lost 1 base and J lost 8, with 9 bases in between. This CDR3 has 13 residues. Germline CDR1 is SEHNR and CDR2 is FQNEAQ (reference sequence). CDR3 amino acids: CASSLDRRDIQYF. CDR3 nucleotide sequence: TGTGCCAGCAGCTTAGACAGGAGGGACATTCAGTACTTC.

This clone was counted only a few times. The V call is TRBV2, the J call TRBJ2-3; no clear D. Trimming pared 7 bases from V and 4 bases from J, leaving 18 bases between. The CDR3 contains 15 residues. The germline gives CDR1 SNHLY, CDR2 FYNNEI. The CDR3: CASTVLTGVADTQYF. The CDR3 bases are TGTGCCAGCACAGTCTTGACTGGTGTGGCAGATACGCAGTATTTT.

This clone showed up just a few times. The CDR3 spells CASSLVDGYEAFF. CDR3 DNA: TGTGCCAGCAGCTTAGTCGACGGCTACGAAGCTTTCTTT. J is TRBJ1-1 and V is TRBV7-9, with unresolved D. The ends were cut back, 1 base at V and 8 bases at J, with 11 bases in the middle. This CDR3 has 13 residues. Germline CDR1 SEHNR, CDR2 FQNEAQ (reference sequence). The full variable domain, its missing parts supplied by reference TRBV7-9 and TRBJ1-1, is DTGVSQNPRHKITKRGQNVTFRCDPISEHNRLYWYRQTLGQGPEFLTYFQNEAQLEKSRLLSDRFSAERPKGSFSTLEIQRTEQGDSAMYLCASSLVDGYEAFFGQGTRLTVV.

The chain links TRBV2 to TRBJ2-7; D unclear. This CDR3 has 15 residues. Trimming pared 5 bases from V and 0 bases from J, leaving 14 bases between. From germline, CDR1 is SNHLY and CDR2 FYNNEI. In nucleotides, the CDR3 is TGTGCCAGCAGTATACTTGACACAAACTCCTACGAGCAGTACTTC. Translated, it gives CASSILDTNSYEQYF.

The chain has TRBV10-2 and TRBJ2-7; D gene ambiguous. The CDR3 covers 12 residues. Germline CDR1 is WSHSY and CDR2 is SAAADI. Trimming pared 3 bases from V and 2 bases from J, leaving 5 bases between. The CDR3 sequence: CASSENAYEQYF. The CDR3 region has the DNA TGCGCCAGCAGTGAAAACGCCTACGAGCAGTACTTC.

The sample holds many counts of this clone. The genes are TRBV11-2 and TRBJ2-2; 10 bases align to TRBD2. Germline assignment: CDR1 SGHAT and CDR2 FQNNGV. The CDR3 covers 16 residues. V shed 7 bases and J 3 bases; nucleotides not matched to a gene: 8. The CDR3: CASISGTSEYTGELFF. CDR3 nucleotide sequence: TGTGCCAGCATATCCGGGACTAGCGAGTACACCGGGGAGCTGTTTTTT.

This chain links TRBV6-6 with TRBJ1-1, with unresolved D. With 2 bases removed from V and 6 bases from J, the gap between germline ends came to 16 bases. The CDR3 is made up of 15 amino acids. Germline CDR1 MNHNY, CDR2 SVGAGI (reference sequence). The CDR3 nucleotides are TGTGCCAGCAGTTACGCTTCCGACCGCGCCGCTGAAGCTTTCTTT. It translates to CASSYASDRAAEAFF.

This clone turned up a few times. The chain has TRBV4-1 and TRBJ2-7, with TRBD2 as a possible D gene (5 bases). Trimming removed 2 bases at V and 3 bases at J, with 11 bases between. The CDR3 runs 14 residues. CDR1 is MGHRA, CDR2 YSYEKL, per germline. The CDR3 reads CASSQSTGVYEQYF. The CDR3 DNA reads TGCGCCAGCAGCCAATCCACCGGGGTCTACGAGCAGTACTTC.

This clone has a handful of counts. The chain links TRBV13 to TRBJ2-3; the match to TRBD2 covers 9 bases. V gave up 5 bases and J gave up 1 base; unmatched junction bases: 16. Germline V gene data show CDR1 as PRHDT and CDR2 as FYEKMQ (reference sequence). CDR3 size: 19 residues. Written as DNA, the CDR3 is TGTGCCAGCAGCAGCTTAGAGGCTGAGCCTAGCGGGGGCACAGATACGCAGTATTTT. Residues: CASSSLEAEPSGGTDTQYF.

A few counts support this clone. This rearrangement joins TRBV29-1 to TRBJ1-1; 11 nucleotides match TRBD1. V lost 7 bases to trimming and J lost 11 bases; unmatched junction nucleotides: 12. The CDR3 length is 13 residues. The germline V gene has CDR1 SQVTM and CDR2 ANQGSEA. In DNA form, the CDR3 reads TGCAGCGCCGTCGAGGACAGGGGGCGCGGGGCTTTCTTT. Translating it yields CSAVEDRGRGAFF.

This clone was seen a handful of times. This rearrangement joins TRBV12-5 to TRBJ2-3; D is unresolved. The CDR3 has 17 amino acids. Trimming left V 6 bases short and J 0 bases short, with 19 bases between. From germline, CDR1 is LGHNT and CDR2 FRNRAP. CDR3 region: CASGPPLPGLSTDTQYF. Written as DNA, the CDR3 is TGTGCTAGTGGCCCTCCCCTACCTGGGCTTAGCACAGATACGCAGTATTTT.

This clone was detected a few times. This chain connects TRBV9 to TRBJ2-7; TRBD2 aligns across 7 bases. The CDR3 covers 14 residues. Trimming removed 4 bases from V and 4 bases from J; junction bases left unmatched: 8. Per the germline V gene, CDR1 is SGDLS and CDR2 is YYNGEE. The CDR3 spells CASSPEGTKYEQYF. DNA for the CDR3: TGTGCCAGCAGCCCTGAGGGGACTAAGTACGAGCAGTACTTC.

This clone showed up just once. This chain uses TRBV13 with TRBJ2-3; the D gene could be TRBD1 or TRBD2 (6 bases each). CDR1 PRHDT and CDR2 FYEKMQ come from the germline V gene (reference sequence). V was trimmed by 0 bases and J by 1 base, leaving 11 bases between them. The CDR3 is made up of 16 amino acids. CDR3 amino acids: CASSLGDRGRTDTQYF. The CDR3 coding sequence is TGTGCCAGCAGCTTAGGGGATCGGGGGCGCACAGATACGCAGTATTTT.

The chain couples TRBV7-8 to TRBJ2-7; D may be TRBD2 (6 bases). The germline V and J ends were trimmed by 7 bases and 6 bases, with 19 bases remaining between them. The length of the CDR3 is 14 residues. Germline CDR1 reads SGHVS; CDR2 reads FQNEAQ. The CDR3 nucleotides are TGTGCCAGCACCCCCCTCCAGCGGGCGGGCGAGCAGTACTTC. Its protein is CASTPLQRAGEQYF.

This chain joins TRBV2 and TRBJ2-1, with a tentative D call TRBD1 (5 bases). The CDR3 loop spans 13 amino acids. Germline values: CDR1 SNHLY, CDR2 FYNNEI. Trimming pared 8 bases from V and 4 bases from J, leaving 12 bases between. CDR3 coding DNA: TGTGCCAGCGATCAGGGCTCATACAATGAGCAGTTCTTC. It is translated as CASDQGSYNEQFF. The variable domain in full, completed from reference TRBV2 and TRBJ2-1, reads EPEVTQTPSHQVTQMGQEVILRCVPISNHLYFYWYRQILGQKVEFLVSFYNNEISEKSEIFDDQFSVERPDGSNFTLKIRSTKLEDSAMYFCASDQGSYNEQFFGPGTRLTVL.

As to this clone: Other nucleotide sequences from this sample produce the same CDR3. V and J are TRBV13 and TRBJ2-1, with a tentative D call TRBD1 (6 bases). The germline CDR1 and CDR2 sequences are PRHDT and FYEKMQ (reference sequence). The V gene lost 4 bases and the J gene lost 2 bases, with 9 bases spanning the gap. This CDR3 has 14 residues. CDR3 in amino acids: CASSSRGAYNEQFF. In nucleotides, the CDR3 is TGTGCCAGCAGCTCCAGGGGAGCCTACAATGAGCAGTTCTTC.

The chain has TRBV7-6 and TRBJ2-1, with D perhaps matching TRBD1 or TRBD2 (6 bases each). The CDR3 has 15 residues. V lost 5 bases and J lost 7, with 18 bases in between. Per the germline V gene, CDR1 is SGHVS and CDR2 is FNYEAQ. In nucleotides, the CDR3 is TGTGCCAGCAGCGAAAGAGGGGGGCCGATTAATGAGCAGTTCTTC. Translating gives CASSERGGPINEQFF.

This chain connects TRBV4-3 to TRBJ2-3; D perhaps matches TRBD1 (5 bases). Trimming left V 0 bases short and J 4 bases short, with 11 bases between. CDR1 and CDR2 (germline): LGHNA, YSLEER. The CDR3 has 15 amino acids. DNA of the CDR3: TGCGCCAGCAGCCAAGAATGGGGCGGCCCAGATACGCAGTATTTT. It specifies CASSQEWGGPDTQYF.

The chain has TRBV7-6 and TRBJ1-5; no reliable D call. The CDR3 has 13 residues. Germline V gene lookup returns CDR1 SGHVS and CDR2 FNYEAQ. V lost 1 base, J lost 7 bases, and 8 bases lay in between. The CDR3 is CASSLDGIQPQHF. The DNA of the CDR3 is TGTGCCAGCAGCTTAGATGGGATCCAGCCCCAGCATTTT.

This clone was detected a few times. The chain carries TRBV29-1 and TRBJ2-3; D is possibly TRBD2 (6 bases). V was trimmed by 6 bases and J by 5 bases, leaving 21 bases between them. Germline V gives CDR1 SQVTM, CDR2 ANQGSEA. The CDR3 runs 15 residues. CDR3 nucleotides: TGCAGCGTAAACACCAATCTAGCGCTTCGAGATACGCAGTATTTT. It is translated as CSVNTNLALRDTQYF.

This clone was counted only a few times. This sequence joins TRBV10-3 and TRBJ2-2; D gene uncertain. The V end lost 6 bases, the J end lost 1 base, and 6 bases lay between the germline ends. This CDR3 has 13 residues. Germline CDR1 and CDR2: ENHRY and SYGVKD. This CDR3 is CAIRQENTGELFF. The DNA of the CDR3 is TGTGCCATCAGGCAGGAGAACACCGGGGAGCTGTTTTTT.

V is TRBV19 and J is TRBJ1-1, with TRBD1 identical over 9 bases. The CDR3 contains 13 residues. Losses at the gene ends were 7 bases for V and 4 bases for J; bases not matched to a gene: 4. Per germline, CDR1 LNHDA and CDR2 SQIVND (reference sequence). The CDR3 protein is CASKWTGVTEAFF. DNA of the CDR3: TGTGCCAGTAAGTGGACAGGGGTCACTGAAGCTTTCTTT.

This clone has at least ten counts. This sequence joins TRBV7-8 and TRBJ2-1; 9 positions match TRBD2. V trimming: 5 bases; J trimming: 9 bases; junction bases outside the gene matches: 11. CDR1 and CDR2 from the germline V gene are SGHVS and FQNEAQ. This CDR3 spans 15 amino acids. CDR3 in amino acids: CASSPRVAGEGEQFF. The CDR3 coding sequence is TGTGCCAGCAGCCCCCGGGTAGCGGGGGAGGGTGAGCAGTTCTTC.

This clone came up a few times. This CDR3 is CASSEAGTQPNSNEQFF. The CDR3 DNA reads TGTGCCAGCAGTGAAGCAGGGACTCAACCTAACTCCAATGAGCAGTTCTTC. The gene calls are TRBV2 and TRBJ2-1, with D possibly TRBD2 on 6 matching bases. Deletions cut 0 bases from V and 6 bases from J, with 18 bases between. The V gene's germline CDR1 is SNHLY and CDR2 FYNNEI. The CDR3 is 17 amino acids.

The V call is TRBV5-6, the J call TRBJ1-3; unclear D gene. Germline V gene data show CDR1 as SGHDT and CDR2 as YYEEEE. V lost 0 bases, J lost 4 bases, and 5 bases lay in between. The CDR3 extends over 13 amino acids. The CDR3 DNA sequence: TGTGCCAGCAGCTTGGGACCAGGAAACACCATATATTTT. Translation: CASSLGPGNTIYF.

The rearrangement joins TRBV14 to TRBJ2-5; TRBD1 aligns across 7 bases. This CDR3 is 14 amino acids long. The V segment lost 0 bases and the J segment 2 bases; nucleotides outside the gene matches: 0. In germline, CDR1 is SGHDN, CDR2 FVKESK. The CDR3 loop is CASSQEGQQETQYF. The CDR3 bases are TGTGCCAGCAGCCAAGAGGGACAGCAAGAGACCCAGTACTTC.

The chain recombines TRBV5-1 with TRBJ1-1, with D perhaps TRBD1 (6 bases). V lost 3 bases to trimming and J lost 4 bases, with 13 bases between them. There are 14 residues in the CDR3. CDR1 SGHRS and CDR2 YFSETQ come from the germline V gene. Here the CDR3 reads CASSSTGTGTEAFF. The DNA of the CDR3 is TGCGCCAGCAGCTCTACAGGGACTGGCACTGAAGCTTTCTTT.

The chain combines TRBV7-2 with TRBJ2-3; TRBD2 matches 9 bases. The CDR3 runs 15 residues. With V trimmed by 3 bases and J by 2 bases, 3 bases remained unmatched. The germline CDR1 and CDR2 sequences are SGHTA and FQGNSA. The CDR3 DNA sequence: TGTGCCAGCAGCTTGACTAGCGGAACCACAGATACGCAGTATTTT. It specifies CASSLTSGTTDTQYF. Together with reference TRBV7-2 and TRBJ2-3, the CDR3 gives the full variable domain: GAGVSQSPSNKVTEKGKDVELRCDPISGHTALYWYRQSLGQGLEFLIYFQGNSAPDKSGLPSDRFSAERTGGSVSTLTIQRTQQEDSAVYLCASSLTSGTTDTQYFGPGTRLTVL.

This clone was recorded a few times. The chain joins TRBV2 to TRBJ2-2, with D possibly TRBD2 on 5 matching bases. The ends were cut back, 6 bases at V and 13 bases at J, with 15 bases in the middle. This CDR3 is 12 amino acids long. Germline CDR1 SNHLY, CDR2 FYNNEI. The CDR3 nucleotides read TGTGCCAGCAGCGGACTTCTACCGGGGCTGTTTTTT. Protein: CASSGLLPGLFF. Drawing the rest from reference TRBV2 and TRBJ2-2, the complete variable domain is EPEVTQTPSHQVTQMGQEVILRCVPISNHLYFYWYRQILGQKVEFLVSFYNNEISEKSEIFDDQFSVERPDGSNFTLKIRSTKLEDSAMYFCASSGLLPGLFFGEGSRLTVL.

This clone has only a few counts. The V call is TRBV14, the J call TRBJ1-5; no clear D gene. Trimming took off 1 base at V and 5 bases at J, with 3 bases between the two ends. This CDR3 region has 12 residues. Germline V gene lookup returns CDR1 SGHDN and CDR2 FVKESK. CDR3 residues: CASSQGDQPQHF. CDR3 sequence (DNA): TGTGCCAGCAGCCAAGGAGATCAGCCCCAGCATTTT. Full variable domain (remainder filled in from reference TRBV14 and TRBJ1-5): EAGVTQFPSHSVIEKGQTVTLRCDPISGHDNLYWYRRVMGKEIKFLLHFVKESKQDESGMPNNRFLAERTGGTYSTLKVQPAELEDSGVYFCASSQGDQPQHFGDGTRLSIL.

The V call is TRBV15, the J call TRBJ2-2; D uncertain. V lost 1 base, J lost 7 bases, and 4 bases lay in between. Germline loops: CDR1 LNHNV, CDR2 YYDKDF (reference sequence). The CDR3 extends over 12 amino acids. Written as DNA, the CDR3 is TGTGCCACCAGCAGAGGCGGCGGGGAGCTGTTTTTT. The encoded protein is CATSRGGGELFF.